This TCR beta chain was profiled in a study of human T cells and chemical hapten exposure. Study observations and caveats: The number of TCRs above 1 in 1000 frequency did not change after DPC sensitization.

Unfractionated whole blood was the source of the extracted total RNA. This clonotype was detected many times. Antigen unknown. TCRdb re-analysed the 5' RACE reads in MiXCR, keeping a single row per CDR3 protein. The sample records approximately 150,000 distinct CDR3 sequences, roughly 4% being singletons. The CDR3 covers 18 residues. V was cut by 5 bases and J by 0 bases, with 20 bases left in between. Per the germline V gene, CDR1 is PRHDT and CDR2 is FYEKMQ (reference sequence). This rearrangement joins TRBV13 to TRBJ2-4; the D gene could be TRBD1 or TRBD2 (5 bases each). The receptor comes from a female donor in good health. DNA for the CDR3: TGTGCCAGCAGCGTAGCCGGGACCGACCCCCTAGCCAAAAACATTCAGTACTTC. Residues: CASSVAGTDPLAKNIQYF.